The source of this T cell receptor beta chain is a study of breast tumors, draining lymph nodes, adjacent tissues. Breast cancer patients provided tissue from their axillary draining lymph nodes. Trimming cost V 1 base and J 3 bases, with 8 bases left between them. The CDR3 is made up of 14 amino acids. Germline CDR1 and CDR2: SGHTA and FQGTGA. This clonotype was recorded many times. What it binds is unknown. TCRdb recomputed calls from the multiplex PCR reads with MiXCR, one row per CDR3 protein. The sample lists 150,000 to 250,000 distinct CDR3 sequences, around 29% occurring once. Overall study findings and caveats: The lymph node origin of tumor T cells was framed as consistent with a hypothesis, not demonstrated. Compared with basal-like, luminal-like tumors shared significantly more repertoire with nontumor tissue.

The clonotype comes from a female donor with breast cancer. Some clones in this sample may be carry-over from other donors' samples. Sequencing was done on a sample of axillary lymph node tissue. The chain couples TRBV7-3 to TRBJ2-3, with D unresolved. CDR3 sequence reads: CASSLSPATDTQYF. CDR3 in DNA: TGTGCCAGCAGCTTAAGTCCTGCGACAGATACGCAGTATTTT.